The 5 T cell receptor beta chains below were found in one sample sequenced in a study of T-cell memory formation after mild COVID-19. TCRdb independently ran MiXCR on the 5' RACE reads; one entry per CDR3 protein. The table records about 110,000 distinct CDR3 sequences, under 15% of them present only once. The sequenced material came from PBMCs or a T cell subset sorted from them (not recorded which). The source is an adult woman who had mild COVID-19 (a few samples of this study predate the infection). Cell type and time point are not known.

The sample holds a few counts of this clonotype. The chain has TRBV7-8 and TRBJ1-1; 10 bases are shared with TRBD1. V trimming: 5 bases; J trimming: 4 bases; junction bases outside the gene matches: 13. Per the germline V gene, CDR1 is SGHVS and CDR2 is FQNEAQ. The CDR3 loop spans 17 amino acids. The CDR3 loop is CASSAGQGVWIGTEAFF. The CDR3 bases are TGTGCCAGCAGCGCAGGACAGGGGGTTTGGATTGGCACTGAAGCTTTCTTT.

This clonotype was counted ten times or more. The chain is built from TRBV24-1 and TRBJ2-6, with no clear D. CDR3 size: 13 residues. Germline loops: CDR1 KGHDR, CDR2 SFDVKD. The ends were cut back, 4 bases at V and 2 bases at J, with 2 bases in the middle. This CDR3 is CATSDAGANVLTF. The CDR3 nucleotides read TGTGCCACCAGTGACGCTGGGGCCAACGTCCTGACTTTC.

This clonotype was seen only a few times. The chain uses TRBV12-3 or TRBV12-4 and TRBJ1-1; D not resolved. The CDR3 contains 14 residues. Trimming stripped 3 bases from V and 0 bases from J, with 8 bases between. DNA for the CDR3: TGTGCCAGCAGTTTTAGCGTGATGAACACTGAAGCTTTCTTT. As protein: CASSFSVMNTEAFF.

The CDR3: CASGTDAYEQYF. In DNA form, the CDR3 reads TGTGCCAGCGGGACTGATGCCTACGAGCAGTACTTC. V and J are TRBV6-5 and TRBJ2-7; a possible D gene is TRBD2 (6 bases). CDR1 is MNHEY, CDR2 SVGAGI, per germline. Trimming took off 8 bases at V and 2 bases at J, with 10 bases between the two ends. This CDR3 is 12 amino acids long.

This clonotype has just a few counts. The DNA for the CDR3 is TGTGCCAGCAGCTTCCTTCTTCGGGAGGGCACAGATACGCAGTATTTT. The encoded protein is CASSFLLREGTDTQYF. This chain joins TRBV7-9 and TRBJ2-3, with 7 bases lining up with TRBD2. The CDR3 is 16 amino acids. Trimming took 3 bases from V and 1 from J; bases not matched to a gene: 7. CDR1 is SEHNR, CDR2 FQNEAQ, per germline (reference sequence).